This TCR beta chain stems from a study of shared clonotypes between healthy human individuals. The study, taken as a whole, reports: Estimated clonotype richness was generally higher in naive than memory subsets.

Only in-frame clones appear in the TCRdb table, and some are missing; sequencing was by immunoSEQ multiplex PCR. The sample shows more than 900,000 clones, 70% to 80% of them seen only once. The CDR3 length is 15 residues. With 6 bases removed from V and 2 bases from J, the gap between germline ends came to 11 bases. In germline, CDR1 is MNHEY, CDR2 SVGAGI. To note about this clone: Its antigen remains unknown. A clone one base away is much larger, so this may be a read error.

Sequenced sample: memory CD4+ T cells from PBMCs. As for subset: CD45RA-negative fraction. The J gene is TRBJ2-6, the V gene TRBV6-5, with D possibly matching TRBD1 (6 bases). The TCR was taken from a man younger than 30 in good health. Some clones in this sample may be carry-over from other donors' samples. CDR3 amino acids: CASSLNRAGANVLTF. The CDR3 DNA reads TGTGCCAGCAGCCTTAACAGGGCTGGGGCCAACGTCCTGACTTTC.